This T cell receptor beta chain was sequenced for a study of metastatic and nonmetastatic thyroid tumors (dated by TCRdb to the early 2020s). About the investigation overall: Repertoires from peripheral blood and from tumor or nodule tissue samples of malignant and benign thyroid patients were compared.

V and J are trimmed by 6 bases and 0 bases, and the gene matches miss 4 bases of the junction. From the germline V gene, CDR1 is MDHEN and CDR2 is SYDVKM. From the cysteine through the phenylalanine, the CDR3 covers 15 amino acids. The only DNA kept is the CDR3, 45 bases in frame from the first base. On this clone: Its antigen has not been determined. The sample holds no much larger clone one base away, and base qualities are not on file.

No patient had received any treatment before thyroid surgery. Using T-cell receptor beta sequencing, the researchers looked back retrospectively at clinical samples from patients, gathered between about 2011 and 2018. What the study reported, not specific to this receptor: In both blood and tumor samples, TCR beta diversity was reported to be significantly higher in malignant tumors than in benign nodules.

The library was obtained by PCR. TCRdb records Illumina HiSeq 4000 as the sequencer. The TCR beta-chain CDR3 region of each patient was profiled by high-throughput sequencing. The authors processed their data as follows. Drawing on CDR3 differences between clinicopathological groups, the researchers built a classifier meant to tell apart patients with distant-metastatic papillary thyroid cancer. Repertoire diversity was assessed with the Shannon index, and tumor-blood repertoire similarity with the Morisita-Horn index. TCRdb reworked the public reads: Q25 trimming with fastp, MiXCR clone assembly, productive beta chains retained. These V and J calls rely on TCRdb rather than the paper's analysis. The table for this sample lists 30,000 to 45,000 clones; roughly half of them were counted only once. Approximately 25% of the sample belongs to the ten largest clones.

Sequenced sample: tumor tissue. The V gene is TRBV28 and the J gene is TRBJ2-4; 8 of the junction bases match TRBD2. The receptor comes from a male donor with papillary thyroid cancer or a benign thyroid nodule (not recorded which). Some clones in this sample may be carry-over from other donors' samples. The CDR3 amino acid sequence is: CASSTSGLAKNIQYF. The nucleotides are TGTGCCAGCAGCACTAGCGGTTTAGCCAAAAACATTCAGTACTTC.